One T cell receptor (beta chain) is described in this entry. What it binds is not known. This sample was taken from a study of cytomegalovirus exposure and HLA in healthy donors. The overall study: A preliminary data release comprised around 85 million unique TCRs obtained from HLA-typed donors. Study conclusions and caveats: A missense variant in DCLRE1C was later tied to TCR beta V- and J-gene trimming.

Primers: 60 Vbeta forward and 13 Jbeta reverse. Clones were sequenced by immunoSEQ multiplex PCR, and TCRdb holds only the in-frame ones, with some missing. The sample carries fewer than 90,000 clones, around 70% recorded once. Germline loops: CDR1 ENHRY, CDR2 SYGVKD. The J segment lost 9 bases and the V segment lost 6 bases, leaving 13 bases of the junction unmatched. This CDR3 is 16 amino acids long. The clonotype was recovered from a man in his forties in good health and CMV-seropositive. The chain carries TRBV10-3 and TRBJ1-6; 8 positions agree with TRBD1. The sample was PBMCs. The CDR3 reads CAIRAYGQGESSPLHF. CDR3 DNA sequence: TGTGCCATCAGGGCTTATGGACAGGGAGAGAGTTCACCCCTCCACTTT.